The 10 T cell receptor beta chains below come from one sample, sequenced in a study of blood T cell repertoires in COVID-19. Using immunoSEQ multiplex PCR, the repertoire was profiled, and TCRdb retains in-frame clones only, with some absent. The sample yields 12,000 to 15,000 clones, roughly 80% seen once. Sequenced material: peripheral blood. These receptors originate from a man aged 35-49 years with active or convalescent COVID-19.

The chain recombines TRBV5-5 with TRBJ2-7; 7 bases are shared with TRBD2. J lost 9 bases, V lost 4 bases, and 10 bases had no gene match. Germline V lookup: CDR1 SGHKS, CDR2 YYEKEE (reference sequence). The CDR3 is 13 amino acids. The CDR3 is CASSVEDGLGQYF. CDR3 sequence (DNA): TGTGCCAGCAGCGTGGAAGACGGACTAGGGCAGTACTTC.

The V gene is TRBV4-2, the J gene TRBJ2-5, with 7 nucleotides matching TRBD1. With V trimmed by 4 bases and J by 2 bases, 7 bases remained unmatched. The germline gives CDR1 LGHNA, CDR2 YNFKEQ. This CDR3 contains 15 residues. CDR3 sequence: CASSPTGVSQETQYF. The CDR3 DNA reads as TGTGCCAGCAGCCCCACAGGGGTGAGTCAAGAGACCCAGTACTTC.

This chain links TRBV28 with TRBJ1-5; D might be TRBD1 (6 bases). CDR1 and CDR2 (germline): MDHEN, SYDVKM. Trimming shortened V by 7 bases and J by 4 bases, and 11 bases separated the two germline ends. The CDR3 has 13 amino acids. The CDR3, as DNA: TGTGCCAGCATGGAGGACAGAAATCAGCCCCAGCATTTT. It encodes CASMEDRNQPQHF.

The V and J genes are TRBV18 and TRBJ2-5, with D perhaps TRBD2 (7 bases). The length of the CDR3 is 15 residues. Trimming removed 6 bases at V and 3 bases at J, with 17 bases between. CDR1 is KGHSH, CDR2 LQKENI, per germline. The CDR3: CASSPAGAEKETQYF. CDR3 nucleotide sequence: TGTGCCAGCTCTCCGGCGGGGGCCGAGAAAGAGACCCAGTACTTC.

In its sample, this clone was seen a few times. The rearrangement links TRBV7-6 to TRBJ2-1; the match to TRBD2 covers 10 bases. The CDR3 has 14 residues. Germline trimming cut 9 bases from V and 4 bases from J; bases unmatched to any gene: 6. Germline values: CDR1 SGHVS, CDR2 FNYEAQ. In DNA, the CDR3 is TGTGCCAGTAGCGGGACTAGCGAATACAATGAGCAGTTCTTC. Translation gives CASSGTSEYNEQFF.

V usage is TRBV9 and J usage is TRBJ1-3; weak D call: TRBD1 (5 bases). CDR3 length equals 15 residues. V was clipped by 0 bases and J by 0 bases, with 7 bases between them. CDR1 and CDR2 from the germline V gene are SGDLS and YYNGEE. The CDR3 loop is CASSVATGSGNTIYF. The CDR3 DNA reads as TGTGCCAGCAGCGTAGCTACAGGCTCTGGAAACACCATATATTTT.

The V call is TRBV28, the J call TRBJ2-1; a weak D match, TRBD2 (6 bases). This CDR3 spans 15 amino acids. CDR1 is MDHEN and CDR2 is SYDVKM in the germline V gene. V lost 3 bases and J 0 bases, leaving 9 bases between the germline ends. CDR3 DNA sequence: TGTGCCAGCAGTTTGGAGGGCTACTCCTACAATGAGCAGTTCTTC. Protein product: CASSLEGYSYNEQFF.

The chain uses TRBV2 and TRBJ1-1; TRBD1 matches 7 bases. The germline V gene encodes CDR1 SNHLY and CDR2 FYNNEI. V trimming: 5 bases; J trimming: 11 bases; junction bases outside the gene matches: 17. There are 15 residues in the CDR3. The CDR3, as DNA: TGTGCCAGCAGTTCACGGACAGGCGCGACACTTAGGGCTTTCTTT. Residues: CASSSRTGATLRAFF.

J is TRBJ2-7 and V is TRBV5-4; D ambiguous. CDR3 length: 11 amino acids. Germline V gene data show CDR1 as SGHNT and CDR2 as YYREEE (reference sequence). The V gene lost 3 bases and the J gene lost 6 bases, with 7 bases spanning the gap. CDR3 sequence (DNA): TGTGCCAGCAGCTCGCAAGCCGAGCAGTACTTC. Its translation is CASSSQAEQYF.

V gene TRBV4-1 combines with J gene TRBJ1-4, with a possible D match to TRBD1 (5 bases). V was cut by 1 base and J by 10 bases, with 16 bases left in between. Per the germline V gene, CDR1 is MGHRA and CDR2 is YSYEKL. The CDR3 consists of 15 residues. The CDR3: CASSQGGRGVVKLFF. CDR3 nucleotides: TGCGCCAGCAGCCAAGGTGGGAGGGGTGTTGTAAAACTGTTTTTT.